Below are 14 T cell receptor beta chains sequenced from a single sample in a study of shared clonotypes between healthy human individuals (dated by TCRdb to the early 2020s). Library preparation was by the immunoSEQ multiplex PCR assay. TCRdb obtained this table from immuneACCESS and retained in-frame rearrangements with V and J assigned. These tables miss some clones; where compared with another copy, unresolved V genes account for less than half of the shortfall, and the remainder is unexplained. Within this sample are a few million clones, with more than 90% of them counted one time only. The ten largest clones represent roughly 0.14% of the sample. Sample: naive CD4+ T cells sorted from blood. The cell subset or site label corresponds to: CD45RA+ positively selected. These receptor sequences come from a young man in good health.

This clone was found once. This chain uses TRBV5-8 with TRBJ2-7; 11 nucleotides align to TRBD1. Germline values: CDR1 SGHTS, CDR2 YDEGEE. The junction had 5 bases not matched to a gene; V was cut back by 4 bases and J by 5 bases. This CDR3 spans 14 amino acids. CDR3 region: CASSPRTGGNEQYF. In nucleotides, the CDR3 is TGTGCCAGCAGCCCTAGGACAGGGGGCAACGAGCAGTACTTC.

This chain joins TRBV5-1 and TRBJ1-2; D is uncertain. Trimming took off 0 bases at V and 8 bases at J, with 11 bases between the two ends. This CDR3 is built from 13 residues. Germline assignment: CDR1 SGHRS and CDR2 YFSETQ. The CDR3 sequence: CASSLDRPWGYTF. CDR3 nucleotides: TGCGCCAGCAGCTTGGACCGGCCTTGGGGCTACACCTTC.

On this clone itself: Other DNA variants within this sample encode the same CDR3. This chain uses TRBV10-3 with TRBJ2-1, with D unresolved. The CDR3 loop spans 14 amino acids. Germline V gene data show CDR1 as ENHRY and CDR2 as SYGVKD. V was shortened by 2 bases and J by 0 bases, with 5 bases between the two germline ends. CDR3 sequence reads: CAISEGISYNEQFF. The CDR3 nucleotides read TGTGCCATCAGTGAGGGGATCTCCTACAATGAGCAGTTCTTC.

The chain carries TRBV30 and TRBJ2-7; 12 bases are a match to TRBD2. The V and J ends lost 5 bases and 4 bases, in that order; junction bases with no gene match: 6. This CDR3 spans 14 amino acids. Per the germline V gene, CDR1 is GTSNPN and CDR2 is SVGIG (reference sequence). CDR3 sequence (DNA): TGTGCCTGGTCGACTAGCGGGGGTTTATACGAGCAGTACTTC. It specifies CAWSTSGGLYEQYF. Supplemented by reference TRBV30 and TRBJ2-7, the full variable domain reads SQTIHQWPATLVQPVGSPLSLECTVEGTSNPNLYWYRQAAGRGLQLLFYSVGIGQISSEVPQNLSASRPQDRQFILSSKKLLLSDSGFYLCAWSTSGGLYEQYFGPGTRLTVT.

This clone came up a few times. The rearrangement links TRBV7-2 to TRBJ1-6, with a tentative D call TRBD1 (6 bases). V was cut by 10 bases and J by 6 bases, with 13 bases left in between. This CDR3 region has 13 residues. Germline lookup yields CDR1 SGHTA and CDR2 FQGNSA. CDR3 region: CATRTVINSPLHF. The CDR3 bases are TGTGCCACCCGGACAGTAATTAATTCACCCCTCCACTTT.

About this clone itself: Other DNA sequences within the sample encode an identical CDR3. The gene calls are TRBV6-6 and TRBJ1-3, with D unresolved. V lost 6 bases, J lost 0 bases, and 9 bases lay in between. Germline CDR1 MNHNY, CDR2 SVGAGI (reference sequence). CDR3 length: 14 residues. The CDR3 nucleotides read TGTGCCAGCAGCTCAGGAATCTCTGGAAACACCATATATTTT. This sequence encodes CASSSGISGNTIYF.

The J gene is TRBJ2-1, the V gene TRBV11-3; weak D call: TRBD2 (5 bases). V dropped 4 bases and J dropped 0 bases, with 10 bases sitting between them. The V gene's germline CDR1 is SGHNT and CDR2 YENEEA. This CDR3 is 15 amino acids long. CDR3 sequence reads: CASSSSAASYNEQFF. CDR3 DNA sequence: TGTGCCAGCAGCTCTTCAGCGGCCTCCTACAATGAGCAGTTCTTC.

This sequence joins TRBV7-2 and TRBJ1-4, with a possible D match to TRBD1 (6 bases). The CDR3 runs 16 residues. V lost 6 bases to trimming and J lost 4 bases, with 18 bases between them. CDR1 and CDR2 (germline): SGHTA, FQGNSA. CDR3 bases: TGTGCCAGCAGTCAAACTCAGGGGTTGGGTAATGAAAAACTGTTTTTT. The encoded protein is CASSQTQGLGNEKLFF.

As to this clone: The same CDR3 is also encoded by other DNA sequences in this sample. This chain uses TRBV5-1 with TRBJ1-4; D may be TRBD1 (6 bases). This CDR3 is built from 14 residues. Per germline, CDR1 SGHRS and CDR2 YFSETQ. Trimming removed 0 bases at V and 7 bases at J, with 10 bases between. This chain's CDR3 is CASSLGRGAEKLFF. CDR3 DNA sequence: TGCGCCAGCAGCTTGGGCAGGGGAGCTGAAAAACTGTTTTTT.

V usage is TRBV4-1 and J usage is TRBJ2-5, with 11 bases matching TRBD2. CDR1 and CDR2 (germline): MGHRA, YSYEKL. This CDR3 region has 18 residues. Trimming cost V 0 bases and J 5 bases; bases outside gene matches: 11. The CDR3 coding sequence is TGCGCCAGCAGCCAAGATAAAGTCGGACTAGCGGGTGTTGAGACCCAGTACTTC. Protein sequence: CASSQDKVGLAGVETQYF.

The J gene is TRBJ2-5, the V gene TRBV2, with 10 bases that match TRBD2. This CDR3 comprises 15 residues. The germline V gene has CDR1 SNHLY and CDR2 FYNNEI. The V segment lost 2 bases and the J segment 11 bases; nucleotides outside the gene matches: 11. CDR3 sequence reads: CASSELPLAGEEQYF. DNA of the CDR3: TGTGCCAGCAGTGAACTCCCCCTAGCGGGGGAAGAGCAGTACTTC.

The gene calls are TRBV5-5 and TRBJ1-4, with D hard to call. Germline values: CDR1 SGHKS, CDR2 YYEKEE (reference sequence). V gave up 0 bases and J gave up 2 bases, with 11 bases separating them. The CDR3 extends over 16 amino acids. CDR3 bases: TGTGCCAGCAGCTTGGGAGCCCGGCTTACTAATGAAAAACTGTTTTTT. This codes for CASSLGARLTNEKLFF.

The J gene is TRBJ2-2, the V gene TRBV18; no reliable D call. V was shortened by 5 bases and J by 4 bases, with 8 bases between the two germline ends. The V gene's germline CDR1 is KGHSH and CDR2 LQKENI. The CDR3 has 13 amino acids. In DNA form, the CDR3 reads TGTGCCAGCTCATCGGCGGTCACCGGGGAGCTGTTTTTT. Amino acids: CASSSAVTGELFF.

This chain uses TRBV21-1 with TRBJ2-5; TRBD2, the table's D call, lacks a check against the DNA. TRBV21-1 is classified as a pseudogene. The CDR3 runs to 15 residues. The CDR3 loop reads CASSNFHAKEETQYF. For the CDR3, the DNA is TGTGCCAGCAGCAATTTTCACGCAAAAGAGGAGACCCAGTACTTC.